Each of the 28 T cell receptor beta chains below was sequenced from the same sample in a study of blood T cell repertoires in COVID-19. Some clones are missing from TCRdb's copy, which holds only in-frame ones; the method was immunoSEQ multiplex PCR. This sample has some 400,000 clones; nearly 90% occur once, and the top ten carry around 1.7%. Sequencing was performed on PBMCs or T cells enriched from blood (not recorded which). The source is a woman aged 25 to 39 who had recovered from COVID-19.

The chain uses TRBV25-1 and TRBJ1-1, with a tentative D call TRBD1 (5 bases). V dropped 1 base and J dropped 7 bases, with 13 bases sitting between them. Germline CDR1 and CDR2: MGHDK and SYGVNS. The CDR3 contains 14 residues. CDR3 bases: TGTGCCAGCAGTGAATCGCCGGGGCGGGGTGAAGCTTTCTTT. Its protein product is CASSESPGRGEAFF.

This chain joins TRBV28 and TRBJ1-1, with 8 bases lining up with TRBD1. The germline V gene encodes CDR1 MDHEN and CDR2 SYDVKM. The CDR3 loop spans 16 amino acids. Unmatched junction bases numbered 9, after V lost 2 bases and J lost 4 bases. The CDR3 nucleotides are TGTGCCAGCAGTTTACTCCAGGGGGCTAAGGGCACTGAAGCTTTCTTT. It encodes CASSLLQGAKGTEAFF. The variable domain in full, with the rest retrieved from reference TRBV28 and TRBJ1-1, is DVKVTQSSRYLVKRTGEKVFLECVQDMDHENMFWYRQDPGLGLRLIYFSYDVKMKEKGDIPEGYSVSREKKERFSLILESASTNQTSMYLCASSLLQGAKGTEAFFGQGTRLTVV.

The chain combines TRBV9 with TRBJ1-2, with 7 bases matching TRBD1. The V gene end was trimmed by 2 bases and the J gene end by 8 bases; junction bases not matched to a gene: 3. Germline V gene data show CDR1 as SGDLS and CDR2 as YYNGEE. This CDR3 comprises 12 residues. The CDR3 sequence: CASSVTGAGYTF. The CDR3 coding sequence is TGTGCCAGCAGCGTCACAGGGGCCGGCTACACCTTC.

This clone has just one count. V usage is TRBV9 and J usage is TRBJ1-1, with D possibly matching TRBD1 (5 bases). Germline V CDR1 and CDR2: SGDLS, YYNGEE. V lost 0 bases, J lost 3 bases, and 12 bases lay in between. The CDR3 is 15 residues long. The CDR3 region has the DNA TGTGCCAGCAGCGTAGCGGACACTGAGTACACTGAAGCTTTCTTT. It is translated as CASSVADTEYTEAFF.

The rearrangement joins TRBV27 to TRBJ2-1; TRBD1 aligns across 7 bases. V lost 7 bases, J lost 5 bases, and 14 bases stayed unmatched. CDR1 and CDR2 from the germline V gene are MNHEY and SMNVEV (reference sequence). This CDR3 comprises 16 residues. For the CDR3, the DNA is TGTGCCAGCACCATTAGGGTAGGGACAGTCAACAATGAGCAGTTCTTC. Translation gives CASTIRVGTVNNEQFF.

The chain recombines TRBV27 with TRBJ2-1; TRBD1 aligns across 9 bases. The CDR3 contains 14 residues. Germline loops: CDR1 MNHEY, CDR2 SMNVEV (reference sequence). Trimming took 8 bases from V and 1 from J; bases not matched to a gene: 3. CDR3 sequence reads: CASSTGGSYNEQFF. The DNA of the CDR3 is TGTGCCAGCTCGACAGGGGGTTCCTACAATGAGCAGTTCTTC.

CDR3 amino acids: CASSLAPSGRPNEQYF. Written as DNA, the CDR3 is TGCGCCAGCAGCTTGGCCCCTAGCGGGAGACCCAACGAGCAGTACTTC. V is TRBV5-1 and J is TRBJ2-7, with TRBD2 matching 10 bases. The CDR3 runs 16 residues. Germline V gives CDR1 SGHRS, CDR2 YFSETQ. The V and J ends lost 0 bases and 5 bases, in that order; junction bases with no gene match: 8.

The chain combines TRBV19 with TRBJ1-2, with D possibly TRBD1 on 6 matching bases. Trimming removed 7 bases from V and 1 base from J, with 13 bases in between. CDR3 length: 14 residues. CDR1 is LNHDA, CDR2 SQIVND, per germline (reference sequence). The CDR3 sequence: CASNDRNLNYGYTF. Here the CDR3 DNA reads TGTGCCAGTAACGACAGGAACCTTAACTATGGCTACACCTTC. Based on the CDR3 plus reference TRBV19 and TRBJ1-2, the full variable domain is DGGITQSPKYLFRKEGQNVTLSCEQNLNHDAMYWYRQDPGQGLRLIYYSQIVNDFQKGDIAEGYSVSREKKESFPLTVTSAQKNPTAFYLCASNDRNLNYGYTFGSGTRLTVV.

The chain employs TRBV18 and TRBJ2-3, with 9 bases lining up with TRBD2. This CDR3 has 16 amino acids. The junction had 4 bases not matched to a gene; V was cut back by 1 base and J by 2 bases. Per germline, CDR1 KGHSH and CDR2 LQKENI. CDR3 amino acids: CASSPLLAGNTDTQYF. CDR3 nucleotide sequence: TGTGCCAGCTCACCACTGCTAGCGGGGAACACAGATACGCAGTATTTT.

The chain links TRBV27 to TRBJ2-3, with 7 nucleotides matching TRBD2. V gave up 2 bases and J gave up 3 bases; unmatched junction bases: 8. Germline V gives CDR1 MNHEY, CDR2 SMNVEV (reference sequence). The length of the CDR3 is 16 residues. The CDR3 DNA is TGTGCCAGCAGTTTAACTCCGGGAGGCTTAACAGATACGCAGTATTTT. This encodes CASSLTPGGLTDTQYF.

The chain links TRBV7-8 to TRBJ1-2; D gene uncertain. The V gene's germline CDR1 is SGHVS and CDR2 FQNEAQ. This CDR3 comprises 15 residues. Trimming pared 0 bases from V and 5 bases from J, leaving 13 bases between. For the CDR3, the DNA is TGTGCCAGCAGCTTAGCCGGGTCGGGAGGATATGGCTACACCTTC. Its translation: CASSLAGSGGYGYTF.

The genes are TRBV12-1 and TRBJ1-2; the DNA was not used to check the table's D call, TRBD1. TRBV12-1 is designated a pseudogene. CDR3 length: 13 amino acids. In DNA form, the CDR3 reads TGTGCCAGCAGCCCCTACAGGGGTAGGGGCTACACCTTC. It translates to CASSPYRGRGYTF.

As DNA, the CDR3 is TGTGCCAGCAGCCCCCAGGCCAGGGTCAACTATGGCTACACCTTC. Its translation: CASSPQARVNYGYTF. The chain combines TRBV3-1 (or the pseudogene TRBV3-2) with TRBJ1-2; TRBD1 might be the D (5 bases). Germline V gene sequence: CDR1 LGHDT, CDR2 YNNKEL (reference sequence). Between the trimmed V and J ends, which lost 4 bases and 2 bases, there was a span of 14 bases. The CDR3 spans 15 residues.

The V and J genes are TRBV12-5 and TRBJ1-1, with a possible D match to TRBD1 (6 bases). This CDR3 contains 12 residues. CDR1 and CDR2 (germline): LGHNT, FRNRAP. Here the CDR3 DNA reads TGTGCGCGACAGGAATTGAACACTGAAGCTTTCTTT. Translating it yields CARQELNTEAFF.

The rearrangement uses TRBV12-5 and TRBJ1-5, with D unclear. V lost 1 base and J 6 bases, leaving 10 bases between the germline ends. This CDR3 is built from 14 residues. Germline CDR1 LGHNT, CDR2 FRNRAP. Here the CDR3 reads CASGLGVSGQPQHF. CDR3 coding DNA: TGTGCTAGTGGTTTGGGGGTATCGGGTCAGCCCCAGCATTTT.

This chain joins TRBV7-9 and TRBJ2-5; TRBD1 agrees at 9 bases. J gave up 5 bases and V 10 bases, and 20 bases lay outside the gene matches. This CDR3 is 17 amino acids long. The germline CDR1 and CDR2 sequences are SEHNR and FQNEAQ (reference sequence). The DNA of the CDR3 is TGTGCCACTTCTCAACTCCCCGGGACAGGGTGGATGGAGACCCAGTACTTC. Residues: CATSQLPGTGWMETQYF. Supplemented by reference TRBV7-9 and TRBJ2-5, the full variable domain reads DTGVSQNPRHKITKRGQNVTFRCDPISEHNRLYWYRQTLGQGPEFLTYFQNEAQLEKSRLLSDRFSAERPKGSFSTLEIQRTEQGDSAMYLCATSQLPGTGWMETQYFGPGTRLLVL.

This chain connects TRBV11-2 to TRBJ2-5, with 13 bases that match TRBD2. This CDR3 has 15 amino acids. The germline V gene has CDR1 SGHAT and CDR2 FQNNGV. Unmatched junction bases numbered 9, after V lost 5 bases and J lost 9 bases. For the CDR3, the DNA is TGTGCCAGCAGCAGACTAGCGGGAGGCCCCACGGCCCAGTACTTC. Its protein product is CASSRLAGGPTAQYF.

This clone was detected a few times. This rearrangement joins TRBV5-4 to TRBJ1-1; 9 bases are a match to TRBD1. This CDR3 region has 15 residues. CDR1 and CDR2 (germline): SGHNT, YYREEE (reference sequence). The V segment lost 5 bases and the J segment 4 bases; nucleotides outside the gene matches: 9. CDR3 protein: CASRSRDRVGTEAFF. DNA of the CDR3: TGTGCCAGCAGGTCCCGGGACAGGGTGGGCACTGAAGCTTTCTTT.

The chain links TRBV7-9 to TRBJ1-2, with 7 nucleotides matching TRBD1. Germline CDR1 is SEHNR and CDR2 is FQNEAQ (reference sequence). V trimming: 3 bases; J trimming: 6 bases; junction bases outside the gene matches: 4. CDR3 length: 13 amino acids. The CDR3 DNA is TGTGCCAGCAGCTTGGGACAGCAACATGGCTACACCTTC. Protein: CASSLGQQHGYTF.

The rearrangement joins TRBV15 to TRBJ2-2, with a possible D match to TRBD1 (6 bases). The germline V and J ends were trimmed by 4 bases and 6 bases, with 12 bases remaining between them. Germline V lookup: CDR1 LNHNV, CDR2 YYDKDF (reference sequence). The length of the CDR3 is 14 residues. The CDR3 region has the DNA TGTGCCACCAGCAACGACAGGTCCGCCGGGGAGCTGTTTTTT. Amino acid sequence: CATSNDRSAGELFF.

This clone has just a few counts. The genes are TRBV4-1 and TRBJ1-3; TRBD1 agrees at 7 bases. V was pared by 0 bases and J by 11 bases, with 10 bases of the junction left unmatched. The germline CDR1 and CDR2 sequences are MGHRA and YSYEKL. CDR3 size: 15 residues. CDR3: CASSQEGQLNRAIYF. CDR3 nucleotides: TGCGCCAGCAGCCAAGAGGGACAGCTAAATCGCGCCATATATTTT.

The genes are TRBV12-3 or TRBV12-4 and TRBJ2-2; D is undetermined. The V and J ends lost 11 bases and 1 base respectively, with 11 bases between them. This CDR3 has 13 residues. The CDR3 DNA follows: TGTGCCTCACTCGGAGTGAACACCGGGGAGCTGTTTTTT. This codes for CASLGVNTGELFF.

The chain links TRBV6-1 to TRBJ1-1, with 9 bases fitting TRBD1. Germline CDR1 is MNHNS and CDR2 is SASEGT. The CDR3 covers 18 residues. J gave up 0 bases and V 3 bases, and 11 bases lay outside the gene matches. Here the CDR3 DNA reads TGTGCCAGCAGTGATGTTTGGACAGGGGTTTCGATGAACACTGAAGCTTTCTTT. Its protein is CASSDVWTGVSMNTEAFF.

The J gene is TRBJ1-2, the V gene TRBV28; TRBD1 might be the D (6 bases). Germline loops: CDR1 MDHEN, CDR2 SYDVKM. The CDR3 contains 15 residues. V dropped 3 bases and J dropped 6 bases, with 17 bases sitting between them. For the CDR3, the DNA is TGTGCCAGCAGTTTGGTACTCAGGGGTGAGAATGGCTACACCTTC. Translation: CASSLVLRGENGYTF.

The CDR3 nucleotides read TGTGCCAGCAGCCCCGGGAAGGGGGCGAATGGCTACACCTTC. It translates to CASSPGKGANGYTF. The chain is built from TRBV9 and TRBJ1-2, with 7 bases aligning to TRBD1. Germline V gene lookup returns CDR1 SGDLS and CDR2 YYNGEE. This CDR3 spans 14 amino acids. V lost 4 bases to trimming and J lost 6 bases; unmatched junction nucleotides: 9. Drawing the rest from reference TRBV9 and TRBJ1-2, the complete variable domain is DSGVTQTPKHLITATGQRVTLRCSPRSGDLSVYWYQQSLDQGLQFLIQYYNGEERAKGNILERFSAQQFPDLHSELNLSSLELGDSALYFCASSPGKGANGYTFGSGTRLTVV.

The V and J genes are TRBV11-3 and TRBJ2-2, with TRBD1 identical over 10 bases. Germline V gene data show CDR1 as SGHNT and CDR2 as YENEEA. J was trimmed by 4 bases and V by 1 base; bases with no gene match: 3. CDR3 length: 16 amino acids. The CDR3 bases are TGTGCCAGCAGCTTAGGGGGACAGGGGTTCACCGGGGAGCTGTTTTTT. Protein: CASSLGGQGFTGELFF.

The rearrangement joins TRBV10-2 to TRBJ1-5, with D possibly matching TRBD1 (5 bases). V lost 6 bases, J lost 7 bases, and 13 bases lay in between. The CDR3 consists of 13 residues. CDR1 is WSHSY and CDR2 is SAAADI in the germline V gene. CDR3 protein: CASRQGRVQPQHF. CDR3 DNA: TGCGCCAGCAGGCAGGGCCGAGTGCAGCCCCAGCATTTT.

With regard to this clone: Other nucleotide sequences in the sample specify the same CDR3. The rearrangement uses TRBV30 and TRBJ1-4; tentative D call: TRBD1 (6 bases). The ends were cut back, 0 bases at V and 8 bases at J, with 7 bases in the middle. CDR3 length: 12 amino acids. Germline lookup yields CDR1 GTSNPN and CDR2 SVGIG (reference sequence). This CDR3 reads CAWSVRGEKLFF. DNA for the CDR3: TGTGCCTGGAGTGTAAGGGGGGAAAAACTGTTTTTT.